These 11 T cell receptor beta chains were all obtained from the same sample, sequenced in a study of early T cells in non-severe SARS-CoV-2 infection. In TCRdb, the 5' RACE reads were re-called with MiXCR into one record per CDR3 protein. Counted here are about 52,000 distinct CDR3 sequences, 11% occurring once; the ten biggest clones make up roughly 13%. The sample consisted of whole blood. The receptors here all came from an adult who was a healthcare worker with PCR-confirmed SARS-CoV-2 infection or an uninfected control (not recorded which).

Many counts were recorded for this clonotype. This chain links TRBV28 with TRBJ2-1; D may correspond to TRBD1 or TRBD2 (5 bases each). The V gene's germline CDR1 is MDHEN and CDR2 SYDVKM. V lost 6 bases and J 0 bases, leaving 24 bases between the germline ends. CDR3 length: 19 residues. In DNA form, the CDR3 reads TGTGCCAGCAGCTTGACGGGGCCCACAATCAGGAGCTCCTACAATGAGCAGTTCTTC. Protein: CASSLTGPTIRSSYNEQFF.

This clonotype was counted between two and nine times. The chain couples TRBV7-2 to TRBJ2-6, with D unclear. The CDR3 runs 15 residues. The V gene's germline CDR1 is SGHTA and CDR2 FQGNSA. Trimming removed 6 bases at V and 1 base at J, with 10 bases between. The CDR3 region has the DNA TGTGCCAGCAGTTACCGACTTTCTGGGGCCAACGTCCTGACTTTC. As protein: CASSYRLSGANVLTF.

This clonotype was recorded a few times. DNA for the CDR3: TGTGCCACCAGTGATCACCCCGTCCGAGGCTACGAGCAGTACTTC. Its protein product is CATSDHPVRGYEQYF. The rearrangement joins TRBV24-1 to TRBJ2-7; D not resolved. Trimming stripped 3 bases from V and 3 bases from J, with 14 bases between. The germline CDR1 and CDR2 sequences are KGHDR and SFDVKD. The CDR3 is 15 amino acids.

This chain uses TRBV10-3 with TRBJ1-2; D may be TRBD1 (5 bases). The CDR3 is 12 amino acids. From germline, CDR1 is ENHRY and CDR2 SYGVKD. The germline V and J ends were trimmed by 10 bases and 3 bases, with 12 bases remaining between them. CDR3 region: CATGAGYYGYTF. The CDR3 DNA is TGTGCCACCGGGGCCGGGTACTATGGCTACACCTTC.

This clonotype was seen a handful of times. J is TRBJ2-7 and V is TRBV28, with a possible D match to TRBD2 (6 bases). Germline V gene sequence: CDR1 MDHEN, CDR2 SYDVKM. The CDR3 contains 15 residues. V was pared by 2 bases and J by 1 base, with 12 bases between. CDR3 amino acids: CASSLTGDGSYEQYF. DNA of the CDR3: TGTGCCAGCAGTTTAACGGGGGATGGGTCCTACGAGCAGTACTTC.

The genes are TRBV29-1 and TRBJ2-2, with 9 bases lining up with TRBD1. The germline V gene has CDR1 SQVTM and CDR2 ANQGSEA. V gave up 7 bases and J gave up 7 bases; unmatched junction bases: 10. The length of the CDR3 is 14 residues. DNA for the CDR3: TGCAGCGCCCATTACAGGGGGCGGCACGGGGAGCTGTTTTTT. Its translation is CSAHYRGRHGELFF.

This chain connects TRBV29-1 to TRBJ2-1; maybe TRBD2 (6 bases). The V end lost 7 bases, the J end lost 12 bases, and 13 bases lay between the germline ends. CDR1 and CDR2 (germline): SQVTM, ANQGSEA. The CDR3 is made up of 10 amino acids. The DNA for the CDR3 is TGCAGCGCTGGACTACAATGGCAGTTCTTC. It is translated as CSAGLQWQFF.

This clonotype was detected ten times or more. The chain links TRBV12-3 or TRBV12-4 to TRBJ2-1; maybe TRBD1 (5 bases). V shed 6 bases and J shed 7 bases, with 13 bases lying between them. The CDR3 extends over 13 amino acids. CDR3 protein: CASSLNRWNEQFF. Here the CDR3 DNA reads TGTGCCAGCAGCCTCAACAGGTGGAATGAGCAGTTCTTC.

V is TRBV6-2 or TRBV6-3 and J is TRBJ1-1; TRBD1 matches 7 bases. The CDR3 sequence is 15 residues long. The V gene's germline CDR1 is MNHEY and CDR2 SVGEGT. The V segment lost 5 bases and the J segment 6 bases; nucleotides outside the gene matches: 12. The CDR3 loop is CASSTSDRVKAEAFF. The CDR3 DNA sequence: TGTGCCAGCAGTACGTCCGACAGGGTAAAGGCTGAAGCTTTCTTT.

In this sample, this clonotype turned up many times. V is TRBV5-1 and J is TRBJ2-3; 10 bases fit TRBD2. Germline CDR1 SGHRS, CDR2 YFSETQ. The CDR3 covers 17 residues. V lost 2 bases and J lost 6; bases outside the gene matches: 12. Here the CDR3 reads CASSLEPIAGGRDTQYF. Here the CDR3 DNA reads TGCGCCAGCAGCTTAGAACCGATAGCGGGGGGACGGGATACGCAGTATTTT.

J is TRBJ2-7 and V is TRBV20-1; tentatively, D is TRBD2 (5 bases). Germline values: CDR1 DFQATT, CDR2 SNEGSKA (reference sequence). V dropped 7 bases and J dropped 6 bases, with 10 bases sitting between them. This CDR3 has 10 amino acids. In DNA, the CDR3 is TGCAGTGTTAGCGCTCCCGAGCAGTACTTC. Translated: CSVSAPEQYF.